This TCR beta chain was obtained from a study of shared clonotypes between healthy human individuals. Study overall: Three plates each covered CD4 naive and memory; CD8 naive two, CD8 memory one.

Naive CD8 cells lacked CD45RO and underwent positive selection for CCR7, leaving out terminally differentiated effector memory CD45RA+ cells. Donors were Caucasian adults residing in Nashville, Tennessee, USA. TCRdb's copy holds only in-frame clones and misses some; the assay was immunoSEQ multiplex PCR. The data show about 750,000 clones, with 92% seen just once and about 25% held by the top ten. The CDR3 sequence is 13 residues long. Germline CDR1 is SQVTM and CDR2 is ANQGSEA. J gave up 4 bases and V 6 bases, and 6 bases lay outside the gene matches. The rearrangement links TRBV29-1 to TRBJ2-1; 7 nucleotides align to TRBD1. Material for sequencing was naive CD8+ T cells sorted from blood. This clonotype was sampled from a man aged 25 to 40 in good health. The CDR3 DNA is TGCAGCGTAGTCGAGGGGGCGTACAATGAGCAGTTCTTC. Amino acid sequence: CSVVEGAYNEQFF.